This T cell receptor (beta chain) emerged from a study of T cells expressing NK-cell markers. Germline lookup yields CDR1 SGHAT and CDR2 FQDESV (reference sequence). This CDR3 comprises 18 residues. TCRdb reprocessed the 5' RACE reads and reports one entry per CDR3 protein, with no DNA. Recorded for this sample: about 260,000 distinct CDR3 sequences. The clonotype originates from a man aged 18 to 30 in good health. Specimen: blood T cells: a sorted CD56 or NKG2C T cell subset, CD4+ or CD8+ T cells, or bulk PBMC T cells (not recorded which). The chain links TRBV11-1 to TRBJ1-2; TCRdb gives TRBD1 as the D gene, but with no DNA this cannot be confirmed. CDR3 in amino acids: CASSFERPGHRPFHGYTF.